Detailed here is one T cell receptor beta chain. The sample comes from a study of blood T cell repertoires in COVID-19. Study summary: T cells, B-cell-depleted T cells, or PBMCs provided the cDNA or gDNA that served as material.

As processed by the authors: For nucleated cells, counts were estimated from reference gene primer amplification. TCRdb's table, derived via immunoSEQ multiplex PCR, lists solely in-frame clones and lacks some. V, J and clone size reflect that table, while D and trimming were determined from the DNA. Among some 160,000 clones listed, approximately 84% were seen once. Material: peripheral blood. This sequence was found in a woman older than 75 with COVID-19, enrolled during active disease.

In nucleotides, the CDR3 is TGCGCCAGCAGCCCCTCCGGACTAGCGGGGAACAAATACAATGAGCAGTTCTTC. Its protein product is CASSPSGLAGNKYNEQFF. The chain recombines TRBV5-1 with TRBJ2-1, with 12 positions matching TRBD2. J gave up 4 bases and V 4 bases, and 12 bases lay outside the gene matches. The CDR3 length is 18 residues. CDR1 and CDR2 from the germline V gene are SGHRS and YFSETQ.